These 18 T cell receptor beta chains were all obtained from the same sample, sequenced in a study of blood T cell repertoires in COVID-19. Libraries were prepared by immunoSEQ multiplex PCR; TCRdb keeps only in-frame clonotypes and omits some of them. The sample holds more than 200,000 clones, approximately 86% seen once. The sample taken for sequencing was PBMCs or T cells enriched from blood (not recorded which). These receptors were obtained from a woman between 50 and 59 years old who had recovered from COVID-19.

CDR3 DNA sequence: TGTGCCAGCAGTTCGGTTCAGCAGTTCTTC. This sequence encodes CASSSVQQFF. The chain combines TRBV28 with TRBJ2-1; D gene unclear. With 4 bases removed from V and 11 bases from J, the gap between germline ends came to 6 bases. Germline CDR1 is MDHEN and CDR2 is SYDVKM. The length of the CDR3 is 10 residues.

This chain uses TRBV28 with TRBJ1-2, with D tentatively TRBD1 (5 bases). V dropped 3 bases and J dropped 8 bases, with 13 bases sitting between them. Looked up from germline, CDR1 is MDHEN and CDR2 is SYDVKM. There are 13 residues in the CDR3. In nucleotides, the CDR3 is TGTGCCAGCAGTTTCGGGAGGGGAAGGGGCTACACCTTC. Translated, it gives CASSFGRGRGYTF.

The sample holds one count of this clone. This rearrangement joins TRBV6-5 to TRBJ2-3; D not resolved. V lost 2 bases, J lost 3 bases, and 6 bases lay in between. This CDR3 is built from 13 residues. From germline, CDR1 is MNHEY and CDR2 SVGAGI. CDR3 protein: CASSYDGTDTQYF. CDR3 bases: TGTGCCAGCAGTTACGACGGGACAGATACGCAGTATTTT.

V is TRBV12-3 or TRBV12-4 and J is TRBJ1-2, with D maybe TRBD1 (5 bases). This CDR3 has 13 amino acids. V lost 3 bases and J lost 6, with 11 bases in between. The CDR3 sequence: CASSFMGLDGYTF. CDR3 sequence (DNA): TGTGCCAGCAGTTTCATGGGGCTCGATGGCTACACCTTC.

The CDR3 protein is CASSSRNTEAFF. CDR3 nucleotides: TGCGCCAGCAGCTCGAGGAACACTGAAGCTTTCTTT. This rearrangement joins TRBV5-1 to TRBJ1-1, with no clear D. The ends were cut back, 3 bases at V and 1 base at J, with 4 bases in the middle. Germline-derived CDR1 and CDR2 are SGHRS and YFSETQ. CDR3 length: 12 residues. Full variable domain (rest looked up from reference TRBV5-1 and TRBJ1-1): KAGVTQTPRYLIKTRGQQVTLSCSPISGHRSVSWYQQTPGQGLQFLFEYFSETQRNKGNFPGRFSGRQFSNSRSEMNVSTLELGDSALYLCASSSRNTEAFFGQGTRLTVV.

The chain links TRBV28 to TRBJ1-5, with unresolved D. The germline V gene encodes CDR1 MDHEN and CDR2 SYDVKM. The CDR3 loop spans 14 amino acids. V gave up 2 bases and J gave up 0 bases, with 5 bases separating them. The CDR3 DNA sequence: TGTGCCAGCAGTTTAGGGAGTAGCAATCAGCCCCAGCATTTT. Translating gives CASSLGSSNQPQHF.

J is TRBJ1-3 and V is TRBV18; D gene unclear. There are 16 residues in the CDR3. V was shortened by 2 bases and J by 0 bases, with 11 bases between the two germline ends. Germline loops: CDR1 KGHSH, CDR2 LQKENI. For the CDR3, the DNA is TGTGCCAGCTCACCAGAGTCGCAAGCCTCTGGAAACACCATATATTTT. Translated: CASSPESQASGNTIYF.

This clone was found a few times. The chain uses TRBV13 and TRBJ1-6, with a weak D call TRBD1 (6 bases). CDR1 PRHDT and CDR2 FYEKMQ come from the germline V gene (reference sequence). The CDR3 loop spans 15 amino acids. The germline V and J ends were trimmed by 5 bases and 7 bases, with 15 bases remaining between them. CDR3: CASSLGQGQNSPLHF. CDR3 sequence (DNA): TGTGCCAGCAGCCTCGGGCAGGGGCAGAATTCACCCCTCCACTTT.

The chain combines TRBV20-1 with TRBJ2-1, with D tentatively TRBD1 or TRBD2 (6 bases each). Germline V CDR1 and CDR2: DFQATT, SNEGSKA (reference sequence). The V and J ends lost 3 bases and 5 bases respectively, with 17 bases between them. The CDR3 spans 15 residues. The CDR3 nucleotides are TGCAGTGCTAGTGGGGGGCAGGTCGGGCACAATGAGCAGTTCTTC. Translated, it gives CSASGGQVGHNEQFF.

The chain is built from TRBV4-1 and TRBJ2-1, with TRBD2 matching 9 bases. The CDR3 runs to 16 residues. Germline V gene data show CDR1 as MGHRA and CDR2 as YSYEKL. The junction had 6 bases not matched to a gene; V was cut back by 1 base and J by 5 bases. DNA of the CDR3: TGCGCCAGCAGCCAAGTTTGGGCTAGCGGGAACAATGAGCAGTTCTTC. It yields the protein CASSQVWASGNNEQFF.

This sequence joins TRBV5-1 and TRBJ2-7; no firm D call. The CDR3 is 14 residues long. V gave up 5 bases and J gave up 0 bases, with 12 bases separating them. Germline values: CDR1 SGHRS, CDR2 YFSETQ. The CDR3 bases are TGCGCCAGCAGGGTCCAGGCCAGCTCCTACGAGCAGTACTTC. As protein: CASRVQASSYEQYF.

CDR3 DNA: TGTGCCAGCAGCCCCGCCACGACTAGCGGGAGTATCCACGAGCAGTACTTC. Translated, it gives CASSPATTSGSIHEQYF. The genes are TRBV28 and TRBJ2-7, with 12 bases identical to TRBD2. Germline V gives CDR1 MDHEN, CDR2 SYDVKM. The CDR3 spans 17 residues. The ends lost 6 bases at V and 5 bases at J; junction bases unmatched: 14.

The chain uses TRBV9 and TRBJ2-4, with D possibly matching TRBD2 (5 bases). The germline V gene has CDR1 SGDLS and CDR2 YYNGEE. This CDR3 is 17 amino acids long. Trimming removed 4 bases at V and 5 bases at J, with 22 bases between. CDR3 residues: CASSPSPAGPTENIQYF. CDR3 coding DNA: TGTGCCAGCAGCCCTAGCCCGGCGGGCCCAACGGAAAACATTCAGTACTTC.

J is TRBJ2-1 and V is TRBV15, with 8 bases fitting TRBD2. The CDR3 extends over 17 amino acids. CDR1 and CDR2 (germline): LNHNV, YYDKDF (reference sequence). Germline trimming cut 3 bases from V and 2 bases from J; bases unmatched to any gene: 9. CDR3 nucleotides: TGTGCCACCAGCAGTCTTCCAGCGGGAGTTACCTACAATGAGCAGTTCTTC. The encoded protein is CATSSLPAGVTYNEQFF.

The V gene is TRBV28, the J gene TRBJ2-4, with TRBD1 identical over 8 bases. Germline lookup yields CDR1 MDHEN and CDR2 SYDVKM. The trim removed 5 bases at V and 0 bases at J, leaving 6 bases unmatched. The CDR3 extends over 16 amino acids. CDR3 sequence reads: CASSQGTGIAKNIQYF. The CDR3 coding sequence is TGTGCCAGCAGTCAAGGGACAGGCATAGCCAAAAACATTCAGTACTTC. The complete variable domain, with remaining parts taken from reference TRBV28 and TRBJ2-4, reads DVKVTQSSRYLVKRTGEKVFLECVQDMDHENMFWYRQDPGLGLRLIYFSYDVKMKEKGDIPEGYSVSREKKERFSLILESASTNQTSMYLCASSQGTGIAKNIQYFGAGTRLSVL.

The chain uses TRBV6-5 and TRBJ1-2, with unresolved D. CDR3 size: 13 residues. V was pared by 5 bases and J by 1 base, with 8 bases between. The V gene's germline CDR1 is MNHEY and CDR2 SVGAGI. The CDR3 here is CASSPFVNYGYTF. CDR3 nucleotide sequence: TGTGCCAGCAGTCCTTTTGTTAACTATGGCTACACCTTC.

The chain is built from TRBV7-3 and TRBJ1-3; 9 bases line up with TRBD1. This CDR3 region has 15 residues. Germline lookup yields CDR1 SGHTA and CDR2 FQGTGA. Trimming removed 4 bases from V and 3 bases from J; junction bases left unmatched: 4. CDR3 loop: CASSSGQGSGNTIYF. CDR3 in DNA: TGTGCCAGCAGCTCCGGACAGGGGAGTGGAAACACCATATATTTT. The whole variable domain, filled in from reference TRBV7-3 and TRBJ1-3, reads GAGVSQTPSNKVTEKGKYVELRCDPISGHTALYWYRQSLGQGPEFLIYFQGTGAADDSGLPNDRFFAVRPEGSVSTLKIQRTERGDSAVYLCASSSGQGSGNTIYFGEGSWLTVV.

The rearrangement links TRBV15 to TRBJ2-5; TRBD1 aligns across 7 bases. CDR3 length equals 15 residues. Germline values: CDR1 LNHNV, CDR2 YYDKDF (reference sequence). V was clipped by 1 base and J by 2 bases; unmatched bases: 4. The CDR3 bases are TGTGCCACCAGCAGAGGGACAGGTGAACAAGAGACCCAGTACTTC. Its protein is CATSRGTGEQETQYF.